The present T cell receptor beta chain was sequenced within a study of T cells in women clearing cervical HPV infection. Findings and caveats of the study: Repertoire richness, not evenness, was significantly elevated in CIN3+ cases versus controls.

TCRdb's table, derived via immunoSEQ multiplex PCR, lists solely in-frame clones and lacks some. This listing includes 25,000 to 35,000 clones. The CDR3 spans 14 residues. Germline V gene sequence: CDR1 SGHRS, CDR2 YFSETQ. Trimming pared 0 bases from V and 4 bases from J, leaving 10 bases between. To note about this clone: Its antigen is not identified. The missing CDR3 end, 3 residues past where the read stops, is filled in from the germline J gene.

Sequencing input: blood buffy coat. The sequence was obtained from a woman between 18 and 75 years old with a cervical HPV16 infection that either progressed to CIN3+ or cleared (not recorded which). This sequence joins TRBV5-1 and TRBJ1-1; D perhaps matches TRBD1 (6 bases). The CDR3 loop reads CASSLAAGATEAFF. Incomplete CDR3 DNA: TGCGCCAGCAGCTTGGCAGCAGGGGCCACTGAA.